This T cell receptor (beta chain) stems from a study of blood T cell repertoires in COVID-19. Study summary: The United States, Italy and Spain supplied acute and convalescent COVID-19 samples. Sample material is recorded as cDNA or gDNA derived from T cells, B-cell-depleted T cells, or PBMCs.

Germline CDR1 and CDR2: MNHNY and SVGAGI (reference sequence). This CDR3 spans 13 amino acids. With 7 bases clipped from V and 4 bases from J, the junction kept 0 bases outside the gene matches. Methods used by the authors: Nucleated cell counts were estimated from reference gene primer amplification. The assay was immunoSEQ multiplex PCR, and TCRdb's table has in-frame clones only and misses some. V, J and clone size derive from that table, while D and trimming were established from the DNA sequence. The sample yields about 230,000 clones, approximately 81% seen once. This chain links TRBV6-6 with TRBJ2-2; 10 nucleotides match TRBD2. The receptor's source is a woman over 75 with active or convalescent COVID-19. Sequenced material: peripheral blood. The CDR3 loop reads CASKRGGTGELFF. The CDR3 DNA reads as TGTGCCAGCAAGCGGGGGGGCACCGGGGAGCTGTTTTTT.